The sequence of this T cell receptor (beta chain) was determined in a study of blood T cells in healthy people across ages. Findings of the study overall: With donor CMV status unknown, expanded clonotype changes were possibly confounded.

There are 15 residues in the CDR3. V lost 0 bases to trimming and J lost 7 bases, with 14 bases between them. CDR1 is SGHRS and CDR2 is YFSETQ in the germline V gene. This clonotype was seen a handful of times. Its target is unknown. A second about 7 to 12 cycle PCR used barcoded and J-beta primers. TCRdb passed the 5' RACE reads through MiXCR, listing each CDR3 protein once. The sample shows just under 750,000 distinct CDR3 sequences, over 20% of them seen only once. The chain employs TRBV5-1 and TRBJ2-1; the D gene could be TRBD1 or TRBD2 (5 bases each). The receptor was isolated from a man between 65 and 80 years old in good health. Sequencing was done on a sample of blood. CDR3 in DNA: TGCGCCAGCAGCTTGGGGGGTGGGGGTAGGAATGAGCAGTTCTTC. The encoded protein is CASSLGGGGRNEQFF.